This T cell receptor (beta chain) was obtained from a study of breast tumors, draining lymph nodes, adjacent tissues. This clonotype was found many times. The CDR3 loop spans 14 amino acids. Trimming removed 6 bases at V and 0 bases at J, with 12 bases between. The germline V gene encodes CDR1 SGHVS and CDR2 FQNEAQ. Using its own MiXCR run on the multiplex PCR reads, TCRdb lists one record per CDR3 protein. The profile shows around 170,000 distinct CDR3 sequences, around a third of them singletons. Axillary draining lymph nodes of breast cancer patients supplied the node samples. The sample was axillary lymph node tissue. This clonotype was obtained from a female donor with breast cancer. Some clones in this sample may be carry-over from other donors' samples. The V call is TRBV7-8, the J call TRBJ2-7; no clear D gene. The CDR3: CASRIMATSYEQYF. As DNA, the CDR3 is TGTGCCAGCAGGATAATGGCGACCTCCTACGAGCAGTACTTC.